This entry describes one T cell receptor (beta chain). The data derive from a study of blood T cell repertoires in COVID-19. Study background: Sites across the United States, Italy and Spain contributed samples from acute and convalescent COVID-19.

In the original processing: It was from reference gene primer amplification that nucleated cell counts were estimated. Here immunoSEQ multiplex PCR was the method, and the copy in TCRdb shows in-frame clones only, minus some. V and J calls and clone size are copied from that table; D and trimming were computed from the DNA. The sample consists of fewer than 85,000 clones, about 74% of them appearing once. The sequenced material came from peripheral blood. This receptor was taken from a human donor with acute or convalescent COVID-19. The donor label of this sample is uncertain.

CDR3 nucleotide sequence: TGTGCCAGTAGTATCACAGGGGAAGGAGGACAGCCCCAGCATTTT. Encoded protein: CASSITGEGGQPQHF. The V call is TRBV19, the J call TRBJ1-5, with 7 bases aligning to TRBD1. The CDR3 has 15 amino acids. Germline CDR1 reads LNHDA; CDR2 reads SQIVND (reference sequence). V trimming: 3 bases; J trimming: 7 bases; junction bases outside the gene matches: 9.